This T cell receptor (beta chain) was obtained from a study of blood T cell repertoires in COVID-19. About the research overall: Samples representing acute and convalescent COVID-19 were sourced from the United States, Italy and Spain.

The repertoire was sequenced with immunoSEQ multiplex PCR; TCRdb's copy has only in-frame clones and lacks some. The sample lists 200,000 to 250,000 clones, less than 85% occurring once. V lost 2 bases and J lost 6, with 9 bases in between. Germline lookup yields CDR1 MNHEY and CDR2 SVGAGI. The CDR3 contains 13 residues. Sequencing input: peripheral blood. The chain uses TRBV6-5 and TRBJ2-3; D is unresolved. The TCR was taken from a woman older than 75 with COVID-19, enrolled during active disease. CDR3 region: CASSYIFGDTQYF. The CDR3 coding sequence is TGTGCCAGCAGTTACATTTTCGGGGATACGCAGTATTTT.